This TCR beta chain was retrieved from a study of OX40 agonist ivuxolimab in advanced cancers. This clone was recorded a few times. Antigen unknown. Study conclusions and caveats: With doses of 0.1 to 3.0 mg/kg, CD4+ and CD8+ blood T cells had undergone clonal expansion by week 6. The average count of expanded clones was higher among CD8+ T cells than among CD4+.

Sequencing used immunoSEQ multiplex PCR; TCRdb keeps in-frame clones, though not all of them. The table lists about 60,000 clones, around 87% of them singletons. Germline V gives CDR1 SGHDT, CDR2 YYEEEE. The CDR3 runs to 15 residues. Trimming took 0 bases from V and 2 from J, leaving 9 bases between them. The chain recombines TRBV5-6 with TRBJ2-1; D is possibly TRBD2 (7 bases). Sample: CD4+ or CD8+ T cells sorted from blood, taken in a trial of the OX40 agonist ivuxolimab. This TCR derives from an adult with an advanced solid tumor such as melanoma, head and neck, liver or kidney cancer. CDR3 region: CASSLGGGAYNEQFF. The CDR3 DNA follows: TGTGCCAGCAGCTTGGGAGGGGGGGCCTACAATGAGCAGTTCTTC.